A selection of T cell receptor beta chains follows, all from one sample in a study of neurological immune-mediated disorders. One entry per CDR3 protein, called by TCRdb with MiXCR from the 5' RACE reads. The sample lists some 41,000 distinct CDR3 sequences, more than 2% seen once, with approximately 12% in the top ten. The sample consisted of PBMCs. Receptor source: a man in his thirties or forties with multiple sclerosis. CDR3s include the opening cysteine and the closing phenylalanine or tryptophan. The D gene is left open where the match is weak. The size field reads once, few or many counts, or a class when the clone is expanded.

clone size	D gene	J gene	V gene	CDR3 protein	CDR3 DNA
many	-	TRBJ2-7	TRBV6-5	CASSREGYEQYF	TGTGCCAGCAGCCGGGAAGGCTACGAGCAGTACTTC
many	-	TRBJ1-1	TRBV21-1	CASSPSGGTPARGTEAFF	TGTGCCAGCAGCCCTTCCGGGGGAACACCCGCTCGTGGCACTGAAGCTTTCTTT
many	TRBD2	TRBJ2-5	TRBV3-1	CASSHSLAGRETQYF	TGTGCCAGCAGCCACTCCTTAGCGGGCCGAGAGACCCAGTACTTC
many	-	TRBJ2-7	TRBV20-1	CSARGTEPYEQYF	TGCAGTGCTAGAGGGACAGAACCTTACGAGCAGTACTTC
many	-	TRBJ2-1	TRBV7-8	CASSVRGPILGEQFF	TGTGCCAGCAGCGTTAGGGGTCCCATTCTGGGTGAGCAGTTCTTC
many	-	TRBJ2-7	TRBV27	CASTSLDRKAYEQYF	TGTGCCAGCACCTCCTTGGACAGAAAAGCCTACGAGCAGTACTTC
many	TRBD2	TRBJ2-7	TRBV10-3	CAISGEAGTSNEQYF	TGTGCCATCAGTGGGGAAGCCGGGACTAGCAACGAGCAGTACTTC
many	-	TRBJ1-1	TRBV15	CATSAPAPRGTEAFF	TGTGCCACCAGCGCCCCGGCCCCCCGAGGGACTGAAGCTTTCTTT
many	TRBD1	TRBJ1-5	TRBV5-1	CASSLQGALNQPQHF	TGCGCCAGCAGCTTGCAGGGGGCCCTAAATCAGCCCCAGCATTTT
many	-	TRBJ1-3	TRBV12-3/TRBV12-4	CASSLVWGVHSGNTIYF	TGTGCCAGCAGTTTAGTTTGGGGGGTCCACTCTGGAAACACCATATATTTT
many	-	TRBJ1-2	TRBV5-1	CASSPVLIDTARDGYTF	TGCGCCAGCAGCCCCGTTCTTATCGACACGGCGCGGGATGGCTACACCTTC
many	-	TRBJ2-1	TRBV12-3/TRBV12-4	CASSLWGGPYNEQFF	TGTGCCAGCAGTTTGTGGGGGGGCCCCTACAATGAGCAGTTCTTC
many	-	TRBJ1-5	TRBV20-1	CSARFQGKMQQPQHF	TGCAGTGCTAGATTTCAGGGGAAGATGCAGCAGCCCCAGCATTTT
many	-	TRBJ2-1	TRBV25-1	CASSARRGWNEQFF	TGTGCCAGCAGTGCCAGGAGGGGTTGGAATGAGCAGTTCTTC
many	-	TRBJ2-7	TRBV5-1	CASSPQSPSYEQYF	TGCGCCAGCAGCCCTCAGTCACCCTCCTACGAGCAGTACTTC
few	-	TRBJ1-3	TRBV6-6	CASSYRGKGGNTIYF	TGTGCCAGCAGTTACCGGGGAAAAGGAGGAAACACCATATATTTT
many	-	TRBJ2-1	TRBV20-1	CSATSRLLSYNEQFF	TGCAGTGCTACTTCAAGACTGCTCTCCTACAATGAGCAGTTCTTC
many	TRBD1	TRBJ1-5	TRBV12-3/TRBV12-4	CASSSTGGAQPQHF	TGTGCCAGCAGTTCGACAGGGGGGGCTCAGCCCCAGCATTTT